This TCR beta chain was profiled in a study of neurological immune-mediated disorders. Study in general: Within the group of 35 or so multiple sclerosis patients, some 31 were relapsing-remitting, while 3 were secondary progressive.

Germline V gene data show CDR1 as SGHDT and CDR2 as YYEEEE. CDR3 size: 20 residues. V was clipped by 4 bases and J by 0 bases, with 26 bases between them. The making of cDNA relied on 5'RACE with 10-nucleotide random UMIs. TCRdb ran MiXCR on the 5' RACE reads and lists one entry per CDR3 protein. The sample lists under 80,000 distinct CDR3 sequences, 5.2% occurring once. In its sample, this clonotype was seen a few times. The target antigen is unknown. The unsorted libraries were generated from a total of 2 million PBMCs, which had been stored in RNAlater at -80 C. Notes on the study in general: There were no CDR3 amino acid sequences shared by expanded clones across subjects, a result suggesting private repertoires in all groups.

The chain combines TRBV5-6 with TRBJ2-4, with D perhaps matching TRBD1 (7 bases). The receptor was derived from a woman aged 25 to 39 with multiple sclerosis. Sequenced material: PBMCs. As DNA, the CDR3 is TGTGCCAGCAGCCCCGCTCCTCTAGCAGGGGGGCTGATAGCCAAAAACATTCAGTACTTC. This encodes CASSPAPLAGGLIAKNIQYF.